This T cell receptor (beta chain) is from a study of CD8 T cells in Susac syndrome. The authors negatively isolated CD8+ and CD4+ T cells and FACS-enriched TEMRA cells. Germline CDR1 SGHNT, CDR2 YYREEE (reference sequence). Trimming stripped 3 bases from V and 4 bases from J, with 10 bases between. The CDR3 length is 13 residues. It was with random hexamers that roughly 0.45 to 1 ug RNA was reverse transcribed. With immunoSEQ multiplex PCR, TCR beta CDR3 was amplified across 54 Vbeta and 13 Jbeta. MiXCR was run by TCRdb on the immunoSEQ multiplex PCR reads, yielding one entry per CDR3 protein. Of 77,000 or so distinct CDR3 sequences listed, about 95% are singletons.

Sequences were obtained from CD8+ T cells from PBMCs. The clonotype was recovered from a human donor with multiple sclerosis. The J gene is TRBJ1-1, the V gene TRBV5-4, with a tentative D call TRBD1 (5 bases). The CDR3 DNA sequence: TGTGCCAGCAGCTCGGGGGGATTCACTGAAGCTTTCTTT. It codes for CASSSGGFTEAFF.